This T cell receptor beta chain originates from a study of metastatic and nonmetastatic thyroid tumors. Overall study findings and caveats: Reportedly, malignant thyroid tumors had significantly higher TCR beta diversity than benign nodules, in blood and tumor.

The length of the CDR3 is 16 residues. The trim removed 4 bases at V and 0 bases at J, leaving 6 bases unmatched. Germline lookup yields CDR1 SGHTA and CDR2 FQGTGA. On this clone: The antigen is undetermined.

TCRdb reassembled clones from the PCR reads with MiXCR. The sample has around 34,000 clones; over 12% are singletons. None of the patients had undergone any treatment ahead of thyroid surgery. The chain employs TRBV7-3 and TRBJ2-1, with TRBD2 identical over 7 bases. The sample was blood. The receptor's source is a male donor with papillary thyroid cancer or a benign thyroid nodule (not recorded which). Some clones in this sample may be carry-over from other donors' samples. The CDR3 loop reads CASSSTSESSYNEQFF. The DNA for the CDR3 is TGTGCCAGCAGCTCAACTAGCGAGAGCTCCTACAATGAGCAGTTCTTC. Variable domain in full (rest from reference TRBV7-3 and TRBJ2-1): GAGVSQTPSNKVTEKGKYVELRCDPISGHTALYWYRQSLGQGPEFLIYFQGTGAADDSGLPNDRFFAVRPEGSVSTLKIQRTERGDSAVYLCASSSTSESSYNEQFFGPGTRLTVL.